The 20 T cell receptor beta chains below all came from one sample that was sequenced in a study of CD8 T cells in Susac syndrome. It was with random hexamers that 0.5 to 1 ug RNA was reverse transcribed. TCRdb re-analysed the immunoSEQ multiplex PCR reads in MiXCR, keeping a single row per CDR3 protein. This sample has tens of thousands of distinct CDR3 sequences, with roughly 93% found just once. Source material: CD8+ T cells from PBMCs. The origin of the receptors is a human donor in good health.

This rearrangement joins TRBV5-4 to TRBJ2-1; TRBD2 matches at 10 bases. The CDR3 is made up of 17 amino acids. CDR1 and CDR2 (germline): SGHNT, YYREEE (reference sequence). V lost 2 bases to trimming and J lost 6 bases; unmatched junction nucleotides: 11. CDR3 DNA sequence: TGTGCCAGCAGCTTCCCCTGGACTAGCGGAAAGGGCAATGAGCAGTTCTTC. This codes for CASSFPWTSGKGNEQFF.

The rearrangement links TRBV13 to TRBJ2-4; TRBD2 agrees at 11 bases. This CDR3 is 16 amino acids long. Germline-derived CDR1 and CDR2 are PRHDT and FYEKMQ (reference sequence). Trimming took 0 bases from V and 8 from J; bases not matched to a gene: 6. As DNA, the CDR3 is TGTGCCAGCAGCTTAGGGGCTAGCGGGAGGTATGACATTCAGTACTTC. It is translated as CASSLGASGRYDIQYF.

The chain is built from TRBV3-1 and TRBJ2-1; D not resolved. Germline V gene sequence: CDR1 LGHDT, CDR2 YNNKEL (reference sequence). The CDR3 covers 17 residues. V was cut by 0 bases and J by 0 bases, with 12 bases left in between. In nucleotides, the CDR3 is TGTGCCAGCAGCCAAGATCCAGCCTCTAGCTCCTACAATGAGCAGTTCTTC. Its protein product is CASSQDPASSSYNEQFF.

V is TRBV15 and J is TRBJ2-1; D possibly corresponds to TRBD2 (6 bases). V lost 5 bases and J 3 bases, leaving 11 bases between the germline ends. Germline V lookup: CDR1 LNHNV, CDR2 YYDKDF (reference sequence). The CDR3 spans 14 residues. The CDR3: CATSPGLGYNEQFF. CDR3 bases: TGTGCCACCAGCCCGGGACTGGGCTACAATGAGCAGTTCTTC. The whole variable domain, filled in from reference TRBV15 and TRBJ2-1, reads DAMVIQNPRYQVTQFGKPVTLSCSQTLNHNVMYWYQQKSSQAPKLLFHYYDKDFNNEADTPDNFQSRRPNTSFCFLDIRSPGLGDTAMYLCATSPGLGYNEQFFGPGTRLTVL.

This clonotype occurred a few times. The V call is TRBV29-1, the J call TRBJ2-7; 8 positions match TRBD1. The J segment lost 2 bases and the V segment lost 6 bases, leaving 6 bases of the junction unmatched. Germline CDR1 and CDR2: SQVTM and ANQGSEA. The CDR3 runs 13 residues. CDR3 sequence reads: CSVSGQGTYEQYF. The CDR3 nucleotides are TGCAGCGTCTCAGGACAGGGCACCTACGAGCAGTACTTC.

V and J are TRBV27 and TRBJ1-1, with TRBD1 as a possible D gene (6 bases). Germline V gene lookup returns CDR1 MNHEY and CDR2 SMNVEV (reference sequence). Trimming took off 4 bases at V and 4 bases at J, with 13 bases between the two ends. The CDR3 sequence is 14 residues long. CDR3 loop: CASSYGGAGTEAFF. For the CDR3, the DNA is TGTGCCAGCAGTTACGGGGGCGCGGGCACTGAAGCTTTCTTT.

The rearrangement uses TRBV2 and TRBJ2-7, with TRBD1 as a possible D gene (5 bases). Trimming pared 3 bases from V and 4 bases from J, leaving 7 bases between. Germline assignment: CDR1 SNHLY and CDR2 FYNNEI. This CDR3 is 12 amino acids long. In DNA form, the CDR3 reads TGTGCCAGCAGTGACAGGGCGTACGAGCAGTACTTC. This sequence encodes CASSDRAYEQYF. The full variable domain, in which reference TRBV2 and TRBJ2-7 provide the parts outside the CDR3, is EPEVTQTPSHQVTQMGQEVILRCVPISNHLYFYWYRQILGQKVEFLVSFYNNEISEKSEIFDDQFSVERPDGSNFTLKIRSTKLEDSAMYFCASSDRAYEQYFGPGTRLTVT.

The V and J genes are TRBV7-9 and TRBJ1-3; D is unclear. Germline CDR1 SEHNR, CDR2 FQNEAQ (reference sequence). Trimming left V 1 base short and J 0 bases short, with 13 bases between. The CDR3 totals 17 residues. CDR3 amino acids: CASSLGYQHYSGNTIYF. CDR3 bases: TGTGCCAGCAGCTTAGGTTATCAGCACTACTCTGGAAACACCATATATTTT.

The rearrangement links TRBV13 to TRBJ2-7; 7 bases fit TRBD2. The germline V gene has CDR1 PRHDT and CDR2 FYEKMQ (reference sequence). There are 18 residues in the CDR3. V gave up 5 bases and J gave up 3 bases; unmatched junction bases: 19. This CDR3 reads CASSTTNRGAGLGYEQYF. The CDR3 region has the DNA TGTGCCAGCAGCACAACAAATCGGGGAGCGGGATTGGGCTACGAGCAGTACTTC.

The chain carries TRBV29-1 and TRBJ1-1, with D tentatively TRBD1 (5 bases). The germline CDR1 and CDR2 sequences are SQVTM and ANQGSEA. Trimming stripped 7 bases from V and 0 bases from J, with 12 bases between. This CDR3 region has 13 residues. CDR3: CSAYPGMNTEAFF. Written as DNA, the CDR3 is TGCAGCGCCTACCCAGGGATGAACACTGAAGCTTTCTTT.

This clonotype appeared a single time. The CDR3 region has the DNA TGTGCCAGCAGCCTCGGGGTCCTCTCTGGGGCCAACGTCCTGACTTTC. Encoded protein: CASSLGVLSGANVLTF. The chain carries TRBV13 and TRBJ2-6, with D possibly being TRBD2 (5 bases). Germline V lookup: CDR1 PRHDT, CDR2 FYEKMQ (reference sequence). V was pared by 5 bases and J by 0 bases, with 11 bases between. The CDR3 is 16 residues long.

The chain is built from TRBV18 and TRBJ2-6; D gene uncertain. The CDR3 has 17 residues. Germline V gives CDR1 KGHSH, CDR2 LQKENI. V was trimmed by 2 bases and J by 0 bases, leaving 11 bases between them. CDR3 region: CASSPVTVYSGANVLTF. The DNA of the CDR3 is TGTGCCAGCTCACCAGTAACAGTCTACTCTGGGGCCAACGTCCTGACTTTC.

The chain has TRBV29-1 and TRBJ2-7; TRBD2 matches at 9 bases. V dropped 1 base and J dropped 3; count of bases not matched to a gene: 7. Germline CDR1 is SQVTM and CDR2 is ANQGSEA. This CDR3 has 15 residues. The CDR3 DNA sequence: TGCAGCGTTGAAGTGGCGGGAGGGCCGAACTACGAGCAGTACTTC. Translation gives CSVEVAGGPNYEQYF.

V usage is TRBV6-2 or TRBV6-3 and J usage is TRBJ1-2; D is undetermined. In germline, CDR1 is MNHEY, CDR2 SVGEGT. The V end was cut by 8 bases, the J end by 3 bases, with 13 bases between. This CDR3 comprises 13 residues. The CDR3 sequence is CASSYRTDYGYTF. Written as DNA, the CDR3 is TGTGCCAGCTCCTACCGGACGGACTATGGCTACACCTTC.

V gene TRBV4-1 combines with J gene TRBJ2-2; D unclear. Trimming took off 5 bases at V and 6 bases at J, with 13 bases between the two ends. The V gene's germline CDR1 is MGHRA and CDR2 YSYEKL. The CDR3 covers 14 residues. CDR3: CASSSQLGSGELFF. The CDR3 DNA is TGCGCCAGCAGCTCCCAACTGGGATCCGGGGAGCTGTTTTTT.

The J gene is TRBJ1-6, the V gene TRBV6-1, with a tentative D call TRBD1 (5 bases). This CDR3 region has 16 residues. V shed 5 bases and J shed 8 bases, with 19 bases lying between them. Germline V CDR1 and CDR2: MNHNS, SASEGT. The CDR3 region has the DNA TGTGCCAGCAGTCAACCTCCCGGGACCCATCATTCACCCCTCCACTTT. It encodes CASSQPPGTHHSPLHF.

The V and J genes are TRBV29-1 and TRBJ2-2, with no clear D. CDR3 length: 16 amino acids. The V end lost 6 bases, the J end lost 6 bases, and 23 bases lay between the germline ends. CDR1 is SQVTM, CDR2 ANQGSEA, per germline. The CDR3 nucleotides read TGCAGCGTCCCCGCCCTAGGGTCCCAAAACGCCGGGGAGCTGTTTTTT. It specifies CSVPALGSQNAGELFF.

The chain uses TRBV2 and TRBJ2-3; D ambiguous. Germline CDR1 is SNHLY and CDR2 is FYNNEI. The CDR3 loop spans 13 amino acids. Between the trimmed V and J ends, which lost 6 bases and 4 bases, there was a span of 11 bases. For the CDR3, the DNA is TGTGCCAGCAGGGAGACCGCCGCAGATACGCAGTATTTT. It translates to CASRETAADTQYF.

The rearrangement joins TRBV7-2 to TRBJ2-5; TRBD1 is a possible D gene (6 bases). The CDR3 is 15 residues long. The V gene lost 5 bases and the J gene lost 1 base, with 14 bases spanning the gap. Germline assignment: CDR1 SGHTA and CDR2 FQGNSA. The CDR3 is CASSRGQKLQETQYF. CDR3 DNA sequence: TGTGCCAGCAGCCGAGGACAGAAACTCCAAGAGACCCAGTACTTC.

Notes on this clonotype: Because the CDR3's place on the DNA is in doubt, the DNA is left out and the CDR3 is given as listed by TCRdb. V is TRBV6-5 and J is TRBJ2-2. Germline CDR1 MNHEY, CDR2 SVGAGI. The CDR3 region is 14 residues in length, termini included. The CDR3 loop reads CASRAGFGAGELFF.